The rows below give T cell receptor beta chains drawn from one sample of a study of cytomegalovirus exposure and HLA in healthy donors. Repertoires were generated with immunoSEQ multiplex PCR, while TCRdb's copy carries only in-frame clones and drops some. The table includes about 120,000 clones, about nine tenths detected once. Sequenced: PBMCs. The receptors originated from a man between 18 and 29 years old in good health and CMV-seronegative. Both conserved end residues are part of each CDR3. D genes are given only for firm matches. Clone size is not always given. Where it is, it says once, few, many or a class for expanded clones.

- TRBJ2-2 TRBD1 TRBV2 TGTGCCAGCAGTGGGGACAGGTGGTCCGGGGAGCTGTTTTTT CASSGDRWSGELFF
- TRBJ2-7 - TRBV7-9 TGTGCCAGCAGCCAACCCCGAGGGAGGAACGAGCAGTACTTC CASSQPRGRNEQYF
- TRBJ2-5 - TRBV27 TGTGCCAGCAGTTCCACGGGAGACCTACAAGAGACCCAGTACTTC CASSSTGDLQETQYF
- TRBJ2-3 TRBD1 TRBV27 TGTGCCAGCAGTATCTTCCGGGACAGGGGGCGTGAAGGCGATACGCAGTATTTT CASSIFRDRGREGDTQYF
- TRBJ2-1 - TRBV11-2 TGTGCCAGCAGCTTAGACAGGGTAGGTATAGATGAGCAGTTCTTC CASSLDRVGIDEQFF
- TRBJ1-5 - TRBV4-2 TGTGCCAGCAGCCAAGGAGGGAATCAGCCCCAGCATTTT CASSQGGNQPQHF
- TRBJ1-5 - TRBV4-1 TGCGCCAGCAGCCAAGACATTTCCCGCGGCAATCAGCCCCAGCATTTT CASSQDISRGNQPQHF
few TRBJ2-2 - TRBV11-2 TGTGCCAGCAGCTTAGGAGGCACCGGGGAGCTGTTTTTT CASSLGGTGELFF
- TRBJ2-7 - TRBV7-9 TGTGCCAGCAGCTCAGGGATGAGCTCCTACGAGCAGTACTTC CASSSGMSSYEQYF
- TRBJ2-5 TRBD2 TRBV11-3 TGTGCCAGCAGCTTAAGACTAGCGGGAGGAGAGACCCAGTACTTC CASSLRLAGGETQYF
- TRBJ2-7 - TRBV2 TGTGCCAGCAGTGAAGCGGGGGGGCTCCCCTCCGAGCAGTACTTC CASSEAGGLPSEQYF
once TRBJ2-4 TRBD1 TRBV28 TGTGCCAGCAGTGAGGGGACAGGAAAAAACATTCAGTACTTC CASSEGTGKNIQYF
- TRBJ1-2 - TRBV7-2 TGTGCCAGCAGCTTAACAGATATTTATGGCTACACCTTC CASSLTDIYGYTF
once TRBJ2-3 TRBD1 TRBV18 TGTGCCAGCTCACCGACAGGGATTAGCACAGATACGCAGTATTTT CASSPTGISTDTQYF
- TRBJ2-1 TRBD2 TRBV29-1 TGCAGCGTTGTTGGGGACTACCGAATGTACAATGAGCAGTTCTTC CSVVGDYRMYNEQFF
- TRBJ1-1 - TRBV7-2 TGTGCCAGCAGCTTAGCCACAGGATCCGGGGGGCGGACTGAAGCTTTCTTT CASSLATGSGGRTEAFF
- TRBJ2-1 TRBD1 TRBV15 TGTGCCACCAGCAGAGATTTAGGGACAGGGTTCGTTGAGCAGTTCTTC CATSRDLGTGFVEQFF
- TRBJ2-7 - TRBV5-1 TGCGCCAGCAGCTTGGGTAACTACGAGCAGTACTTC CASSLGNYEQYF
- TRBJ1-2 - TRBV19 TGTGCCAGTAGTGCCAGACAGGAAATATATGGCTACACCTTC CASSARQEIYGYTF
- TRBJ1-2 TRBD1 TRBV7-2 TGTGCCAGCAGCTTAGCGGGACAGGAGGGGGGCTACACCTTC CASSLAGQEGGYTF
- TRBJ2-7 TRBD2 TRBV14 TGTGCCAGCAGCCCTCAGCGGGAGTCGAACGAGCAGTACTTC CASSPQRESNEQYF
- TRBJ2-7 - TRBV4-1 TGCGCCAGCAGCCGCGCCCTGGAGGGGGAGCAGTACTTC CASSRALEGEQYF